A single count supports the clone carrying this TCR beta chain. Method: immunoSEQ multiplex PCR; TCRdb's copy keeps in-frame clones and lacks some. Altogether more than 75,000 clones are present, around 96% being singletons, with the ten largest covering 0.24%. These data come from a study of technical replicates of blood from a handful of donors. This CDR3 region has 15 residues. Germline CDR1 and CDR2: MGHRA and YSYEKL. V was clipped by 7 bases and J by 0 bases; unmatched bases: 6. The sequence was obtained from a human donor in good health. The gene calls are TRBV4-1 and TRBJ2-1; 7 bases agree with TRBD2. Sequencing was done on a sample of T cells isolated from PBMCs. CDR3 in amino acids: CASTLAVSSYNEQFF. DNA for the CDR3: TGCGCCAGCACCCTAGCGGTGAGCTCCTACAATGAGCAGTTCTTC.